This T cell receptor (beta chain) was recorded in a study of blood T cell repertoires in COVID-19. Original processing methods: Estimates of nucleated cell counts were drawn from the amplification of reference gene primers. Profiled with immunoSEQ multiplex PCR; TCRdb holds only in-frame clones, not every one. V, J and clone size are those of that table, while D and trimming were read from the DNA. Here the sample spans about 81,000 clones, about 91% being singletons. CDR3 size: 15 residues. V was shortened by 2 bases and J by 7 bases, with 15 bases between the two germline ends. CDR1 and CDR2 from the germline V gene are MNHEY and SVGEGT.

Material: peripheral blood. The sequence derives from a woman of 80 years or more with acute or convalescent COVID-19. The rearrangement joins TRBV6-2 or TRBV6-3 to TRBJ1-5; D perhaps matches TRBD1 (6 bases). Here the CDR3 reads CASSYAPPGDQPQHF. CDR3 bases: TGTGCCAGCAGTTACGCCCCCCCAGGGGACCAGCCCCAGCATTTT.